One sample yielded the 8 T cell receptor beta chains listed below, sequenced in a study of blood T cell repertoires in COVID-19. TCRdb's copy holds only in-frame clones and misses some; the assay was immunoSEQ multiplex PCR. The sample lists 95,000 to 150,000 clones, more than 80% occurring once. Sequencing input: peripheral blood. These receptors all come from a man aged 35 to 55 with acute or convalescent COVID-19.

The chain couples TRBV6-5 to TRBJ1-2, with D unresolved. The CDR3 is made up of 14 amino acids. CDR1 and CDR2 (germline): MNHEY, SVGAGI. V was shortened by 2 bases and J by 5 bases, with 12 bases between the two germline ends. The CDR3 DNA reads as TGTGCCAGCAGTTACCAGCCTACCGGGTATGGCTACACCTTC. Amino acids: CASSYQPTGYGYTF.

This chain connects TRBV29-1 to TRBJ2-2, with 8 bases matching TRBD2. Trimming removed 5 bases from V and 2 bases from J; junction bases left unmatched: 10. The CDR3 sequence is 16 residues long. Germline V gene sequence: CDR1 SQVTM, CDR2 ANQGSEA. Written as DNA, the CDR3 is TGCAGCGTTCAAGGAGGAGCGGGGGCTAACACCGGGGAGCTGTTTTTT. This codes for CSVQGGAGANTGELFF.

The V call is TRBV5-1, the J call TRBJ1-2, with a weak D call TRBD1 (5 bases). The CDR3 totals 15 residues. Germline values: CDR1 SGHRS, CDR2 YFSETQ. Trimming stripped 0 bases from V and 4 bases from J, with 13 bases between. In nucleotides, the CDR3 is TGCGCCAGCAGCTTGGATCTGCAGGGTGCCTATGGCTACACCTTC. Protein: CASSLDLQGAYGYTF.

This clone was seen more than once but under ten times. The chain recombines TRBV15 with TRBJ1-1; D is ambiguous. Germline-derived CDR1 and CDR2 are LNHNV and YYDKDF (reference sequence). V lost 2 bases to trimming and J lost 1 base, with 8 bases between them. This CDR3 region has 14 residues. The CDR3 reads CATSRQIKNTEAFF. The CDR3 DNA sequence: TGTGCCACCAGCAGACAGATTAAGAACACTGAAGCTTTCTTT. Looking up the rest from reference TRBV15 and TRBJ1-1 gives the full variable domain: DAMVIQNPRYQVTQFGKPVTLSCSQTLNHNVMYWYQQKSSQAPKLLFHYYDKDFNNEADTPDNFQSRRPNTSFCFLDIRSPGLGDTAMYLCATSRQIKNTEAFFGQGTRLTVV.

This CDR3 reads CASRGTANYGYTF. The CDR3 nucleotides are TGTGCCAGCAGAGGGACAGCCAACTATGGCTACACCTTC. The V and J genes are TRBV2 and TRBJ1-2, with 7 bases that match TRBD1. Germline values: CDR1 SNHLY, CDR2 FYNNEI. V was clipped by 6 bases and J by 2 bases; unmatched bases: 3. This CDR3 is 13 amino acids long.

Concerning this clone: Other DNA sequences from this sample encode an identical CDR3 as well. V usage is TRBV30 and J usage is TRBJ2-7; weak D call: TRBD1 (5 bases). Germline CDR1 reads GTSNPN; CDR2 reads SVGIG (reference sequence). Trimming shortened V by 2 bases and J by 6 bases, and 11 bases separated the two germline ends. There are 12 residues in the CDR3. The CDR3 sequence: CAWSTRVGEQYF. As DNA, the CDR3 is TGTGCCTGGAGTACCAGGGTAGGCGAGCAGTACTTC.

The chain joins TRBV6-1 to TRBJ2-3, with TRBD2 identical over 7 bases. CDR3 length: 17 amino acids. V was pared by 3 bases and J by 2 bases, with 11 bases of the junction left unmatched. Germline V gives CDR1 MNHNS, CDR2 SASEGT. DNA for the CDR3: TGTGCCAGCAGTGAGTTGGGGGGGAGACACCCCACAGATACGCAGTATTTT. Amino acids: CASSELGGRHPTDTQYF.

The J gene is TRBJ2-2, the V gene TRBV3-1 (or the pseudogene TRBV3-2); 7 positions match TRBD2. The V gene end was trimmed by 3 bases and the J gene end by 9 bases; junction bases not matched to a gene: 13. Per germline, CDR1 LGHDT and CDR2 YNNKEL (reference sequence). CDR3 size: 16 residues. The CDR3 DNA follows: TGTGCCAGCAGCCATCGCGGGAGCCTGGCCGTCAGGGAGCTGTTTTTT. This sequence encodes CASSHRGSLAVRELFF.